This TCR beta chain stems from a study of T-cell memory formation after mild COVID-19. Whole-study findings and limits: Among clones contracting day 15 to 85, CD4/CD8 was balanced, whereas later expanders leaned CD4+. Clones which contracted sat mainly in CM and EM if CD4+, and in EMRA if CD8+. Proof of SARS-CoV-2 specificity was absent for the second-wave clones that crested on day 37.

Researchers used 5'RACE with constant-segment primers to make TCR alpha and TCR beta cDNA libraries that carry sample barcodes and UMIs. Using its own MiXCR run on the 5' RACE reads, TCRdb lists one record per CDR3 protein. The table shows a few hundred thousand distinct CDR3 sequences, with roughly 15% occurring only once. This clonotype turned up a few times. What it recognizes is unknown. CDR1 and CDR2 (germline): SGHRS, YFSETQ. The CDR3 is 15 amino acids. The germline V and J ends were trimmed by 4 bases and 4 bases, with 12 bases remaining between them. The material sequenced was PBMCs or a T cell subset sorted from them (not recorded which). The chain is built from TRBV5-1 and TRBJ2-6; D is unresolved. The origin of this receptor is a man between 18 and 29 years old who had mild COVID-19 (a few samples of this study predate the infection). Cell type and time point are not known. CDR3 residues: CASSLTVSGANVLTF. The CDR3 DNA is TGCGCCAGCAGCCTAACAGTTTCCGGGGCCAACGTCCTGACTTTC.